The 15 T cell receptor beta chains in this list originate from one sample, sequenced in a study of blood T cell repertoires in COVID-19 (dated by TCRdb to 2020 to 2021). Receptor amplification or capture employed the immunoSEQ multiplex PCR assay. The table comes from immuneACCESS by way of TCRdb, which keeps in-frame sequences with V and J called. Part of the clones is missing from these tables; in studies checked, under half for an unresolved V gene and the rest for unknown reasons. The sample data list 170,000 or so clones, and approximately 81% of these were observed just once. Together, the top ten hold approximately 14% of the sample. Source material: peripheral blood. These receptors were taken from a man aged 18 to 29 with active or convalescent COVID-19.

As to this clone: Other DNA variants within this sample encode the same CDR3. The chain combines TRBV6-2 or TRBV6-3 with TRBJ2-7; D unclear. The CDR3 length is 12 residues. Trimming left V 2 bases short and J 1 base short, with 3 bases between. In germline, CDR1 is MNHEY, CDR2 SVGEGT. The CDR3 reads CASSYPSYEQYF. The CDR3, as DNA: TGTGCCAGCAGTTACCCGTCCTACGAGCAGTACTTC.

The V and J genes are TRBV6-1 and TRBJ1-1, with D possibly being TRBD1 (6 bases). The CDR3 consists of 15 residues. The V gene's germline CDR1 is MNHNS and CDR2 SASEGT. V was trimmed by 1 base and J by 10 bases, leaving 19 bases between them. CDR3 DNA: TGTGCCAGCAGTGAAGTCGGGGGGGCGCGGGGTGGAGCTTTCTTT. Translated, it gives CASSEVGGARGGAFF.

The chain couples TRBV7-9 to TRBJ1-1; no definite D call. The germline V gene encodes CDR1 SEHNR and CDR2 FQNEAQ (reference sequence). V was clipped by 3 bases and J by 1 base, with 9 bases between them. The CDR3 covers 14 residues. The CDR3 DNA reads TGTGCCAGCAGCTTGTCGGCGGGGAACACTGAAGCTTTCTTT. Residues: CASSLSAGNTEAFF.

This clone appeared once. The chain carries TRBV6-5 and TRBJ2-7; D is uncertain. This CDR3 comprises 11 residues. Germline V gives CDR1 MNHEY, CDR2 SVGAGI. The V gene lost 5 bases and the J gene lost 4 bases, with 6 bases spanning the gap. CDR3: CASSTQYEQYF. Here the CDR3 DNA reads TGTGCCAGCAGTACCCAGTACGAGCAGTACTTC.

V gene TRBV5-1 combines with J gene TRBJ2-7, with 7 bases lining up with TRBD2. Germline trimming cut 2 bases from V and 0 bases from J; bases unmatched to any gene: 8. The CDR3 loop spans 16 amino acids. The germline gives CDR1 SGHRS, CDR2 YFSETQ. The DNA of the CDR3 is TGCGCCAGCAGCTTTTTAGGAGCGGGGAGCTCCTACGAGCAGTACTTC. Translated, it gives CASSFLGAGSSYEQYF.

The table lists this clone with a count of one. V usage is TRBV7-9 and J usage is TRBJ2-2, with TRBD1 as a possible D gene (5 bases). The CDR3 runs to 17 residues. Germline CDR1 and CDR2: SEHNR and FQNEAQ (reference sequence). The V end lost 4 bases, the J end lost 1 base, and 16 bases lay between the germline ends. CDR3 DNA: TGTGCCAGCAGCTATGTCAGGGTAGGGTTGAACACCGGGGAGCTGTTTTTT. It translates to CASSYVRVGLNTGELFF.

This chain joins TRBV25-1 and TRBJ1-3; the D is unclear. The CDR3 has 11 amino acids. Germline assignment: CDR1 MGHDK and CDR2 SYGVNS. This CDR3 is CGRKPVHTIYF. CDR3 nucleotide sequence: TGTGGGAGAAAGCCCGTTCACACCATATATTTT. Full variable domain (missing parts from reference TRBV25-1 and TRBJ1-3): EADIYQTPRYLVIGTGKKITLECSQTMGHDKMYWYQQDPGMELHLIHYSYGVNSTEKGDLSSESTVSRIRTEHFPLTLESARPSHTSQYLCGRKPVHTIYFGEGSWLTVV.

The chain combines TRBV6-5 with TRBJ1-4, with D perhaps TRBD1 (5 bases). CDR3 size: 15 residues. From germline, CDR1 is MNHEY and CDR2 SVGAGI. V dropped 7 bases and J dropped 5 bases, with 17 bases sitting between them. The CDR3 DNA follows: TGTGCCAGCATTCATGGAGGGACGGGAAATGAAAAACTGTTTTTT. Translated, it gives CASIHGGTGNEKLFF.

This chain links TRBV6-5 with TRBJ1-2; 8 positions match TRBD1. Germline-derived CDR1 and CDR2 are MNHEY and SVGAGI. This CDR3 contains 14 residues. V lost 0 bases and J lost 5; bases outside the gene matches: 2. CDR3 sequence: CASSYSWTGYGYTF. Written as DNA, the CDR3 is TGTGCCAGCAGTTACTCGTGGACAGGGTATGGCTACACCTTC.

This chain joins TRBV3-1 (or the pseudogene TRBV3-2) and TRBJ1-5, with 7 bases identical to TRBD1. V shed 4 bases, J shed 3 bases, and the junction held 6 bases outside the gene matches. Per germline, CDR1 LGHDT and CDR2 YNNKEL (reference sequence). The length of the CDR3 is 15 residues. CDR3 amino acids: CASSRTTGFNQPQHF. CDR3 DNA sequence: TGTGCCAGCAGCCGGACGACAGGGTTCAATCAGCCCCAGCATTTT.

This clone appeared a single time. V gene TRBV4-1 combines with J gene TRBJ1-2, with 8 bases fitting TRBD1. Germline V lookup: CDR1 MGHRA, CDR2 YSYEKL. V was pared by 3 bases and J by 1 base, with 7 bases of the junction left unmatched. The CDR3 has 16 amino acids. DNA of the CDR3: TGCGCCAGCAGCCAGGCCTGGACAGGGTTTAACTATGGCTACACCTTC. Translation gives CASSQAWTGFNYGYTF.

The rearrangement links TRBV6-5 to TRBJ2-5; perhaps TRBD1 as D (5 bases). From germline, CDR1 is MNHEY and CDR2 SVGAGI. Trimming cost V 11 bases and J 3 bases, with 19 bases left between them. This CDR3 has 14 amino acids. The CDR3 DNA is TGTGCCGGGTCTAGGGGTTTTTTAGAAGAGACCCAGTACTTC. Its protein is CAGSRGFLEETQYF.

This clone was picked up a small number of times. This chain uses TRBV6-6 with TRBJ1-4; the D is unclear. Germline V CDR1 and CDR2: MNHNY, SVGAGI (reference sequence). The CDR3 totals 15 residues. Trimming stripped 8 bases from V and 0 bases from J, with 13 bases between. This CDR3 reads CASSLSRATNEKLFF. As DNA, the CDR3 is TGTGCCAGCTCACTAAGCAGAGCAACTAATGAAAAACTGTTTTTT.

This sequence joins TRBV21-1 and TRBJ2-5; the table's D call, TRBD2, was not checked against the DNA. TRBV21-1 is labeled a pseudogene. The CDR3 has 15 amino acids. The CDR3 DNA reads as TGTGCCAGCAGCACTCCAGGAACCCGGGGAGAGACCCAGTACTTC. Encoded protein: CASSTPGTRGETQYF.

V usage is TRBV10-2 and J usage is TRBJ1-5, with TRBD1 matching 9 bases. Germline lookup yields CDR1 WSHSY and CDR2 SAAADI. The CDR3 contains 12 residues. V shed 10 bases, J shed 5 bases, and the junction held 3 bases outside the gene matches. The CDR3 region has the DNA TGCGCCACCCGGACAGGGGATCAGCCCCAGCATTTT. This encodes CATRTGDQPQHF.